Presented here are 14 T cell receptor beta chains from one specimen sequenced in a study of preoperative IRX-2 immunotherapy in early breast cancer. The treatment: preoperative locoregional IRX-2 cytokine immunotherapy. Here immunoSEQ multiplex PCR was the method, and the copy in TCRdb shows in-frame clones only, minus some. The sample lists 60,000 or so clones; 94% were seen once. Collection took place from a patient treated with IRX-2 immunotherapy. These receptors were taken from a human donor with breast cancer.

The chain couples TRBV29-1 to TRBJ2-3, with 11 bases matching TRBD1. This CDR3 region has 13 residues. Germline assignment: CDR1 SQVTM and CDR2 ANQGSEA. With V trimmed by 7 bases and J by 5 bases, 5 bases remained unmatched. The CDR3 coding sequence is TGCAGCGCAACCGGGACAGGGGGAGATACGCAGTATTTT. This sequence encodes CSATGTGGDTQYF.

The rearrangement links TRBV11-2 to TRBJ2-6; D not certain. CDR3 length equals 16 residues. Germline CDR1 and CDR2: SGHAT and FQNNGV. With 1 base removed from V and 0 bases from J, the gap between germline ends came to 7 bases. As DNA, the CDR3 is TGTGCCAGCAGCTTAGGGTTTGGCTCTGGGGCCAACGTCCTGACTTTC. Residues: CASSLGFGSGANVLTF.

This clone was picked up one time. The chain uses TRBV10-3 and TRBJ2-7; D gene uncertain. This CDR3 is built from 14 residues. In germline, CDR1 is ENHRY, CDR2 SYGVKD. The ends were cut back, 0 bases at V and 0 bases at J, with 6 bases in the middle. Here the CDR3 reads CAISESASSYEQYF. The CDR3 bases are TGTGCCATCAGTGAGTCTGCCAGCTCCTACGAGCAGTACTTC.

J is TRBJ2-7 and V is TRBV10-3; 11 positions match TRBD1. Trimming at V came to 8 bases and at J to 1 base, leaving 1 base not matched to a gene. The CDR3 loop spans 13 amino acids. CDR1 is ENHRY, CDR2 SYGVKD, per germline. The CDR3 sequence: CAIRDRGSYEQYF. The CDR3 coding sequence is TGTGCCATCCGGGACAGGGGGTCCTACGAGCAGTACTTC.

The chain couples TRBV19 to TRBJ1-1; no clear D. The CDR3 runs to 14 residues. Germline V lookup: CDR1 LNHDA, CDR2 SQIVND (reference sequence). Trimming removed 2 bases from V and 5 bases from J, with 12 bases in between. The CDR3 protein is CASSIRNMETEAFF. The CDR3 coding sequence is TGTGCCAGTAGTATACGAAATATGGAAACTGAAGCTTTCTTT. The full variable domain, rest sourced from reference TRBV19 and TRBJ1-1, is DGGITQSPKYLFRKEGQNVTLSCEQNLNHDAMYWYRQDPGQGLRLIYYSQIVNDFQKGDIAEGYSVSREKKESFPLTVTSAQKNPTAFYLCASSIRNMETEAFFGQGTRLTVV.

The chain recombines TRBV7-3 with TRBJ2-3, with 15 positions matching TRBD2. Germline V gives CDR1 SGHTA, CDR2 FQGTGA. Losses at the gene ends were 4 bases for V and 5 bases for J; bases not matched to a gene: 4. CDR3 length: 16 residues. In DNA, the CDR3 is TGTGCCAGCAGCTCCGGACTAGCGGGGGGGCAAGATACGCAGTATTTT. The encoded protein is CASSSGLAGGQDTQYF.

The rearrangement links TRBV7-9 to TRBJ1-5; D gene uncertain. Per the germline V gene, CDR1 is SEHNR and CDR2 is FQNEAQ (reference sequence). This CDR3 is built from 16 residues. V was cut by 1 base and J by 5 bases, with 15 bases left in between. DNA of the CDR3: TGTGCCAGCAGCTTAGATTACGGCTCCGCGGATCAGCCCCAGCATTTT. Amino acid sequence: CASSLDYGSADQPQHF. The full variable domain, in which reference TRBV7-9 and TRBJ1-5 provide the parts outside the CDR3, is DTGVSQNPRHKITKRGQNVTFRCDPISEHNRLYWYRQTLGQGPEFLTYFQNEAQLEKSRLLSDRFSAERPKGSFSTLEIQRTEQGDSAMYLCASSLDYGSADQPQHFGDGTRLSIL.

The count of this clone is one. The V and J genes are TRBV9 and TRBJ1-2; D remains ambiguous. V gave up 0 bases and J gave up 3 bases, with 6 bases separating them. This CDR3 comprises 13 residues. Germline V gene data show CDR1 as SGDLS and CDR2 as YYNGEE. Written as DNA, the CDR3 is TGTGCCAGCAGCGTAGACATGTACTATGGCTACACCTTC. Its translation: CASSVDMYYGYTF.

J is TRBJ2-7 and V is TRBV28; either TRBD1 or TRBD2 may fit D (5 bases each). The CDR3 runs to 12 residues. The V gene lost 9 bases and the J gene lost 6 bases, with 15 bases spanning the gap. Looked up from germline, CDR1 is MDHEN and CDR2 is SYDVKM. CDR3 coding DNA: TGTGCCAGTGGGGGTCGGGCATTCGAGCAGTACTTC. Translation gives CASGGRAFEQYF.

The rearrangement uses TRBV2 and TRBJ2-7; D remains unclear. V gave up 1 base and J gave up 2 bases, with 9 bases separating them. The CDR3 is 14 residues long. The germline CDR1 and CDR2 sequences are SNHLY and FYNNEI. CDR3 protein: CASSEGGFTYEQYF. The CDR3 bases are TGTGCCAGCAGTGAAGGGGGATTTACCTACGAGCAGTACTTC.

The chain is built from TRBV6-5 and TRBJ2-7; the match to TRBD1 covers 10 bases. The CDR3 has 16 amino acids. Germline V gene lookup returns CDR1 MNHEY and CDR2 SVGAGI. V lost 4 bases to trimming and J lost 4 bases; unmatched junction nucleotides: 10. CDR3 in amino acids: CASSSPSRDRGYEQYF. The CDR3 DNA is TGTGCCAGCAGTTCCCCCTCCCGGGACAGGGGATACGAGCAGTACTTC.

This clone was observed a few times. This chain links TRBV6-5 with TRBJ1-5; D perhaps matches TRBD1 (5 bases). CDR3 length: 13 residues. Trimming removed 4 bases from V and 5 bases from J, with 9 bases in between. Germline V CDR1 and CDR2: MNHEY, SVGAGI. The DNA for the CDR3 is TGTGCCAGCAGTTCTCAGGGCTATCAGCCCCAGCATTTT. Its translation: CASSSQGYQPQHF.

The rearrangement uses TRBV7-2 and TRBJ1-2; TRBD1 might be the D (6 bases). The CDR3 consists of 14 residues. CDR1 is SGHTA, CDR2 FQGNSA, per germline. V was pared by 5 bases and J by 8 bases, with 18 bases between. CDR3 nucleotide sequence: TGTGCCAGCAGCCCCGGGACATCGGGTCTCGGCTACACCTTC. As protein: CASSPGTSGLGYTF. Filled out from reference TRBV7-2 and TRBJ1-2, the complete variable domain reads GAGVSQSPSNKVTEKGKDVELRCDPISGHTALYWYRQSLGQGLEFLIYFQGNSAPDKSGLPSDRFSAERTGGSVSTLTIQRTQQEDSAVYLCASSPGTSGLGYTFGSGTRLTVV.

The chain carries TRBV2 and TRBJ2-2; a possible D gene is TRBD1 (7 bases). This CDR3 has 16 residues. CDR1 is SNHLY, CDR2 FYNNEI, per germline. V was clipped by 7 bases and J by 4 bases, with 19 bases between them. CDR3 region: CASTIGGGLPTGELFF. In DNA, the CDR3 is TGTGCCAGCACTATCGGAGGGGGCCTGCCCACCGGGGAGCTGTTTTTT.